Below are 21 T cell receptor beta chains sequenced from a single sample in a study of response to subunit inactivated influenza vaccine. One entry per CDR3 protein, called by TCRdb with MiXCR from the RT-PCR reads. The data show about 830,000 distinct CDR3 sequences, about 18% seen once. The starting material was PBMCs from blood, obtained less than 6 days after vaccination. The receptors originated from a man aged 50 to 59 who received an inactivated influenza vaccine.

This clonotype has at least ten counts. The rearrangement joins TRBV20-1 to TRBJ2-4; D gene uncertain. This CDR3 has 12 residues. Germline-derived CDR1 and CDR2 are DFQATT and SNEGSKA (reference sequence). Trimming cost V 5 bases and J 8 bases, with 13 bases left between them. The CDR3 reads CSAQDSRDIQYF. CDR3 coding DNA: TGCAGTGCTCAGGATAGCCGAGACATTCAGTACTTC.

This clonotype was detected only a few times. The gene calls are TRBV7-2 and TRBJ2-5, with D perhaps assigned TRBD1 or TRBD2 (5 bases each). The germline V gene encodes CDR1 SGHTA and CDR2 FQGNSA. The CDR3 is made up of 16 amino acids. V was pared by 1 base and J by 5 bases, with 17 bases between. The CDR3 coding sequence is TGTGCCAGCAGCTTAGTGGGACGCTTCGCCGGGGAGACCCAGTACTTC. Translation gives CASSLVGRFAGETQYF.

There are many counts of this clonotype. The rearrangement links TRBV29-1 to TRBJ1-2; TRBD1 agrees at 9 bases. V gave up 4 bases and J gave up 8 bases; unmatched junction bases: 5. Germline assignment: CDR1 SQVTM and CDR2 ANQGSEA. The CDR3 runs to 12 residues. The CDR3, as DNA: TGCAGCGTTGGTGGGACAGGGAGAGGCTACACCTTC. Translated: CSVGGTGRGYTF.

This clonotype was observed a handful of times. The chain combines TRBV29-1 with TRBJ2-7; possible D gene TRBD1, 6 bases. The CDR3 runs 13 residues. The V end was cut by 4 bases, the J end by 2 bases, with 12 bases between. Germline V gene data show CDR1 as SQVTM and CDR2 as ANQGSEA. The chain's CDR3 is CSVGQGGPYEQYF. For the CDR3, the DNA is TGCAGCGTTGGGCAAGGGGGACCCTACGAGCAGTACTTC.

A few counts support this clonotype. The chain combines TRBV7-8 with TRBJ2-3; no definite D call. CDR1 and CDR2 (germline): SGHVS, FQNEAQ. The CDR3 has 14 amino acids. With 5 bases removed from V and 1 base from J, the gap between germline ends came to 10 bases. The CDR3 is CASSGVWGTDTQYF. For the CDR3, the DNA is TGTGCCAGCAGCGGGGTTTGGGGCACAGATACGCAGTATTTT.

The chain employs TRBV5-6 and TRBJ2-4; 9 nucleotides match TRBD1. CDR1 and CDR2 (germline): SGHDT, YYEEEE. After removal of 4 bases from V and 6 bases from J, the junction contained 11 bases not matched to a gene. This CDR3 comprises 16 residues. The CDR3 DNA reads TGTGCCAGCAGCCCGGACCCCGGGACAGGGCGAAACATTCAGTACTTC. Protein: CASSPDPGTGRNIQYF.

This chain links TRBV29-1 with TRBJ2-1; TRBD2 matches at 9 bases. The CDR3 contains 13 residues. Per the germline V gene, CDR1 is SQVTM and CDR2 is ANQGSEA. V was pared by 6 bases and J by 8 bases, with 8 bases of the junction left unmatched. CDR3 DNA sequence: TGCAGCGTCGAAAGCGGGAGGATGTATGAGCAGTTCTTC. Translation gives CSVESGRMYEQFF.

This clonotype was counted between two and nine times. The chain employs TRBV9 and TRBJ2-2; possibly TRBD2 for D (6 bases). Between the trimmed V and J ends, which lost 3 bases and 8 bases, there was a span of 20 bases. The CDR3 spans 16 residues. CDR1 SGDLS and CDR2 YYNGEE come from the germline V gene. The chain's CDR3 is CASSGSVAEALGELFF. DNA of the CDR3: TGTGCCAGCAGCGGATCCGTAGCGGAGGCCCTGGGGGAGCTGTTTTTT. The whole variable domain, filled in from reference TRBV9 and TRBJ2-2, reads DSGVTQTPKHLITATGQRVTLRCSPRSGDLSVYWYQQSLDQGLQFLIQYYNGEERAKGNILERFSAQQFPDLHSELNLSSLELGDSALYFCASSGSVAEALGELFFGEGSRLTVL.

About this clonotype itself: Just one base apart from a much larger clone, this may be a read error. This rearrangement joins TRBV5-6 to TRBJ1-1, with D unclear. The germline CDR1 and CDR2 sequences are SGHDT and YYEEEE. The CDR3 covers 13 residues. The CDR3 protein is CASSFYLNTDAFF. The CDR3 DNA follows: TGTGCCAGCAGCTTTTATTTGAACACTGACGCTTTCTTT.

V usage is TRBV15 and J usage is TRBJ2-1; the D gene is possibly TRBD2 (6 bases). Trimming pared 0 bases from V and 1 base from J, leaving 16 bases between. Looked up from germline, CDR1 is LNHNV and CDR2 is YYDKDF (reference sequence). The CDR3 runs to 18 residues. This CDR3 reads CATSREIGAGRSYNEQFF. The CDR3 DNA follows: TGTGCCACCAGCAGAGAGATAGGTGCGGGACGGTCCTACAATGAGCAGTTCTTC.

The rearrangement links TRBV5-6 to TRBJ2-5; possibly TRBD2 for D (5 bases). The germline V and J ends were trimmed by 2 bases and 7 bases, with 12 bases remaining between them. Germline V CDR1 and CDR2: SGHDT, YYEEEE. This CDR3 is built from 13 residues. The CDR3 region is CASSLVTGRTQYF. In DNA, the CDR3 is TGTGCCAGCAGCTTAGTGACGGGGAGGACCCAGTACTTC.

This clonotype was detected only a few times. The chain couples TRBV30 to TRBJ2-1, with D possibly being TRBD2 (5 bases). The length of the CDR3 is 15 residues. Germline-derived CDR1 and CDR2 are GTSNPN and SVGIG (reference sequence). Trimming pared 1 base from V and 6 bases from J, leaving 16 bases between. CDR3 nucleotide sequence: TGTGCCTGGAGTGCCGGCGGGCCCTTCGCCAATGAGCAGTTCTTC. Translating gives CAWSAGGPFANEQFF. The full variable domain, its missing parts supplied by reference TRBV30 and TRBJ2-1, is SQTIHQWPATLVQPVGSPLSLECTVEGTSNPNLYWYRQAAGRGLQLLFYSVGIGQISSEVPQNLSASRPQDRQFILSSKKLLLSDSGFYLCAWSAGGPFANEQFFGPGTRLTVL.

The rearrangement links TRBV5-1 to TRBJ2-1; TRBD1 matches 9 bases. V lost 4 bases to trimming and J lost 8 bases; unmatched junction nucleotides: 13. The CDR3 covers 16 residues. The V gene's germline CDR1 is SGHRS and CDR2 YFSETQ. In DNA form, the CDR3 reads TGCGCCAGCAGCGGAACAGGGGGCCCTCTTCGGGATGAGCAGTTCTTC. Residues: CASSGTGGPLRDEQFF.

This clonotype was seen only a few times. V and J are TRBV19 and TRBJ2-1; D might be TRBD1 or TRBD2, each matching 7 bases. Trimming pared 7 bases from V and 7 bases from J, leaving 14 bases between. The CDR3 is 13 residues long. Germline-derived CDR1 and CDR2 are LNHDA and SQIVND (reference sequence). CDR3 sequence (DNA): TGTGCCAGTACCAGGGGGGGCTGGAATGAGCAGTTCTTC. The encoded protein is CASTRGGWNEQFF.

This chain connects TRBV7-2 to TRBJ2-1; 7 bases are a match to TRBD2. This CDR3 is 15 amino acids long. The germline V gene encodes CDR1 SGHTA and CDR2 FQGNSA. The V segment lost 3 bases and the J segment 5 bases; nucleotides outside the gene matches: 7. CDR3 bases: TGTGCCAGCAGCTTTGAGGGACTACCAAACAATGAGCAGTTCTTC. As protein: CASSFEGLPNNEQFF.

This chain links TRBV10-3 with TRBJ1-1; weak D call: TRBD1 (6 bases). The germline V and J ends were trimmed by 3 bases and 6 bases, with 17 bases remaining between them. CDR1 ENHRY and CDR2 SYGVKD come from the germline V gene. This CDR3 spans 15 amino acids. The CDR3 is CAISEAVQGRAEAFF. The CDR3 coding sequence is TGTGCCATCAGTGAAGCTGTTCAGGGGAGGGCTGAAGCTTTCTTT.

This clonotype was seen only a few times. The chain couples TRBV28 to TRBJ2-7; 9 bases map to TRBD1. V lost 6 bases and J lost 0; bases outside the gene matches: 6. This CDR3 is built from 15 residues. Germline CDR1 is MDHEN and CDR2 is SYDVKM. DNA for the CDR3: TGTGCCAGCAGGGGGACAGGGAGCCTCTCCTACGAGCAGTACTTC. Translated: CASRGTGSLSYEQYF.

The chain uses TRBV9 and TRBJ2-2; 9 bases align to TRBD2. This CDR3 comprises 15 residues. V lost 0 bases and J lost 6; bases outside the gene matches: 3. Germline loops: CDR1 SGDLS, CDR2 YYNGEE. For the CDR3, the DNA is TGTGCCAGCAGCGTAGAGGCGGGAGGGTCCGGGGAGCTGTTTTTT. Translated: CASSVEAGGSGELFF.

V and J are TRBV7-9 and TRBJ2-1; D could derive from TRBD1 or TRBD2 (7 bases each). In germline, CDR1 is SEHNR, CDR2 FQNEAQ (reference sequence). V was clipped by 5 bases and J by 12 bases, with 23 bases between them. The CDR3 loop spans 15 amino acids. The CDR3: CASSRTRQGGGGQFF. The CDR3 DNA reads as TGTGCCAGCAGCCGAACCCGACAGGGCGGCGGGGGGCAGTTCTTC.

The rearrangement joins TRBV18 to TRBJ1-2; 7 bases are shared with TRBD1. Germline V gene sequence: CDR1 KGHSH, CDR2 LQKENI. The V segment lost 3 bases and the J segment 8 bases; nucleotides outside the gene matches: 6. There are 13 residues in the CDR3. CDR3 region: CASSPGTALGYTF. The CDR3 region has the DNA TGTGCCAGCTCACCCGGGACAGCTTTGGGCTACACCTTC.

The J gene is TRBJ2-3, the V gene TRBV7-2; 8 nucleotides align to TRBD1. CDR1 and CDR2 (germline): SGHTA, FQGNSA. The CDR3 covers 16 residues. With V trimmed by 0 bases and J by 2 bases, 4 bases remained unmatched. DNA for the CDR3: TGTGCCAGCAGCTTAGCGTCACAGGGGGTCACAGATACGCAGTATTTT. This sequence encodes CASSLASQGVTDTQYF.